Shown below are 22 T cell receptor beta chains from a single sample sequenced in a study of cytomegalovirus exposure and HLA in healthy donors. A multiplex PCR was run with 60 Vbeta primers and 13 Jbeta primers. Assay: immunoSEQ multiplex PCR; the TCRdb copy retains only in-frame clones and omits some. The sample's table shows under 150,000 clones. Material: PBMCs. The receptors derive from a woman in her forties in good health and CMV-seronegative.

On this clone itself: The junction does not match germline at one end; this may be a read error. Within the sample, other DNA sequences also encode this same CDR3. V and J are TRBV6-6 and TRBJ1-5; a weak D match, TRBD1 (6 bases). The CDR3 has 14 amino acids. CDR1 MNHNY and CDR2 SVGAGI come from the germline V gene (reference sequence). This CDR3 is CTSSFYRGNQPQHF. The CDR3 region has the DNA TGTACCAGCAGTTTCTACAGGGGCAATCAGCCCCAGCATTTT.

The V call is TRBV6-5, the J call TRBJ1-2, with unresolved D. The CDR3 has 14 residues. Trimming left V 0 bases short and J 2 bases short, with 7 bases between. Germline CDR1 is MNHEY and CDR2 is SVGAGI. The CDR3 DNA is TGTGCCAGCAGTTACTCCACGGTGAACTATGGCTACACCTTC. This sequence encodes CASSYSTVNYGYTF.

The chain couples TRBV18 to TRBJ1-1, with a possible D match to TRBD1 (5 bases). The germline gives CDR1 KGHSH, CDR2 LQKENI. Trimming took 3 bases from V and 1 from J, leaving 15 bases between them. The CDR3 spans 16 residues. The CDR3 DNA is TGTGCCAGCTCACCGCGAAATAGCAGGGAGAACACTGAAGCTTTCTTT. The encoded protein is CASSPRNSRENTEAFF.

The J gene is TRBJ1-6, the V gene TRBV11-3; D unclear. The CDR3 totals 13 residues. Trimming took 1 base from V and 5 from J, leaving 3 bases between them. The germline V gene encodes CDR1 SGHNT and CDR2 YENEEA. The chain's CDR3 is CASSLGDNSPLHF. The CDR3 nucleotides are TGTGCCAGCAGCTTAGGAGATAATTCACCCCTCCACTTT. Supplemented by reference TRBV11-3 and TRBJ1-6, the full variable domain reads EAGVVQSPRYKIIEKKQPVAFWCNPISGHNTLYWYLQNLGQGPELLIRYENEEAVDDSQLPKDRFSAERLKGVDSTLKIQPAELGDSAVYLCASSLGDNSPLHFGNGTRLTVT.

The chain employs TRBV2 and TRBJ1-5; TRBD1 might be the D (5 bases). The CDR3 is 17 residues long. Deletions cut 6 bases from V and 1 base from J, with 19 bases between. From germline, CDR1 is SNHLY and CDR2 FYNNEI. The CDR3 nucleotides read TGTGCCAGCAGCCCACATCGGGCAGGGCGAAGCAATCAGCCCCAGCATTTT. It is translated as CASSPHRAGRSNQPQHF.

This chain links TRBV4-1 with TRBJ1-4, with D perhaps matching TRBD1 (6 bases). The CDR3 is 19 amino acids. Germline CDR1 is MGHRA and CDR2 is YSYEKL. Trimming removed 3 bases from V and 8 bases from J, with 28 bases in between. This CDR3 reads CASSQRGWGFGPMREKLFF. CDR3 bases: TGCGCCAGCAGCCAGAGGGGGTGGGGGTTTGGGCCAATGCGGGAAAAACTGTTTTTT.

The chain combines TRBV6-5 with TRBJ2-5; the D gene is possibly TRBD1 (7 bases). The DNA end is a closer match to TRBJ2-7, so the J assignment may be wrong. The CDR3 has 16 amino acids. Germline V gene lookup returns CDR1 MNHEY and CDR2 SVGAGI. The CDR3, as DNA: TGTGCCAGCAGTTACTCTACGGCAGGGGGGATCGGCGAGCAGTACTTC. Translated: CASSYSTAGGIGEQYF.

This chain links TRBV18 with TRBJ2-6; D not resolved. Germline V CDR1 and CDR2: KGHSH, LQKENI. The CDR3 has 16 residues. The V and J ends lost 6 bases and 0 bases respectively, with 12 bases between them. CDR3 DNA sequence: TGTGCCAGCTCGCCTCAGGAAACCTCTGGGGCCAACGTCCTGACTTTC. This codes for CASSPQETSGANVLTF.

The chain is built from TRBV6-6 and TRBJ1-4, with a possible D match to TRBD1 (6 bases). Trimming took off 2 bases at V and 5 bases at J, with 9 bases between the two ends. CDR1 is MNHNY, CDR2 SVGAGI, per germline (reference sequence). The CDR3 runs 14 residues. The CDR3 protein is CASSYKGGNEKLFF. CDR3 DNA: TGTGCCAGCAGTTACAAGGGGGGGAATGAAAAACTGTTTTTT.

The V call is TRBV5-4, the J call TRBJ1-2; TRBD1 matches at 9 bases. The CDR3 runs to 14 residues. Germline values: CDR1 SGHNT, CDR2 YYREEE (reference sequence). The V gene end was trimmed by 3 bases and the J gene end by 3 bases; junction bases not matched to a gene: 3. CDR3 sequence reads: CASSSRQGDYGYTF. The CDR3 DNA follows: TGTGCCAGCAGCTCCCGACAGGGGGACTATGGCTACACCTTC.

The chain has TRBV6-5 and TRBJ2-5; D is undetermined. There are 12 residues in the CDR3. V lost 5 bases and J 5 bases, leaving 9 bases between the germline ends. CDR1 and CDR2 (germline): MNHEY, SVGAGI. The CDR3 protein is CASSSLGETQYF. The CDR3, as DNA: TGTGCCAGCAGTAGCCTCGGGGAGACCCAGTACTTC.

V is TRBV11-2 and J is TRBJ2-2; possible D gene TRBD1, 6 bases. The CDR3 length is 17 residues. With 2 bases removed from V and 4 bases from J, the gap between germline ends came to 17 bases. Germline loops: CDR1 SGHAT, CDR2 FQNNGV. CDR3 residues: CASSLKWGRAVTGELFF. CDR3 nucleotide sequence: TGTGCCAGCAGCTTAAAATGGGGGCGAGCGGTCACCGGGGAGCTGTTTTTT.

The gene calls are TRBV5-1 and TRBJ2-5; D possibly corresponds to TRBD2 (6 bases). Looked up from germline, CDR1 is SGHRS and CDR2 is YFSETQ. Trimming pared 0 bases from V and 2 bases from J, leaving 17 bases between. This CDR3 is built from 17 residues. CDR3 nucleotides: TGCGCCAGCAGCTTGGAGGTTTCTAGCGTGGATCAAGAGACCCAGTACTTC. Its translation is CASSLEVSSVDQETQYF.

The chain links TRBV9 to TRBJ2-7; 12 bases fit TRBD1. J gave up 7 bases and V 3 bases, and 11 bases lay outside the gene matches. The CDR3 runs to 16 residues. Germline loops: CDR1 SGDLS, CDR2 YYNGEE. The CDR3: CASSGFTGQGANEQYF. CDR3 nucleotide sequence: TGTGCCAGCAGCGGATTTACGGGACAGGGGGCGAATGAGCAGTACTTC.

The CDR3 spells CASRYRGGDQPQHF. The CDR3 bases are TGTGCCAGCAGATACAGGGGGGGCGATCAGCCCCAGCATTTT. This rearrangement joins TRBV6-6 to TRBJ1-5, with 8 bases aligning to TRBD1. The CDR3 is made up of 14 amino acids. V lost 6 bases to trimming and J lost 5 bases; unmatched junction nucleotides: 6. Germline V gene sequence: CDR1 MNHNY, CDR2 SVGAGI (reference sequence).

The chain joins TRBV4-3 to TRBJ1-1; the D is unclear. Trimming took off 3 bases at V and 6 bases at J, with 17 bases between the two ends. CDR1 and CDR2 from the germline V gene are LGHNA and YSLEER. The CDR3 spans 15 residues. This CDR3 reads CASSQLPTLRAEAFF. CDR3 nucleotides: TGCGCCAGCAGCCAGCTCCCTACCCTTCGGGCTGAAGCTTTCTTT.

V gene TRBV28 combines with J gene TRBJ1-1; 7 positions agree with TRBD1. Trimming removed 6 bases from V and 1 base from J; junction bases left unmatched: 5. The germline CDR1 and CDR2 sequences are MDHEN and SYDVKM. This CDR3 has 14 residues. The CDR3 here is CASRGEGANTEAFF. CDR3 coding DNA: TGTGCCAGCAGAGGAGAGGGGGCGAACACTGAAGCTTTCTTT.

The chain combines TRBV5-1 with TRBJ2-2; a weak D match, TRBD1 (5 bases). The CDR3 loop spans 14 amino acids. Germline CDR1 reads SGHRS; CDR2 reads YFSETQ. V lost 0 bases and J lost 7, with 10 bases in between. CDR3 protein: CASSLEGAFGELFF. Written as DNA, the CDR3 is TGCGCCAGCAGCTTGGAAGGGGCGTTCGGGGAGCTGTTTTTT.

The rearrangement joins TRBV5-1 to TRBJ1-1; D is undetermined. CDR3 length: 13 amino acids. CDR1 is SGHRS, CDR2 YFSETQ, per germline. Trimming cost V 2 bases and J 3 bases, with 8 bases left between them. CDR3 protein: CASSFGRDTEAFF. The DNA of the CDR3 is TGCGCCAGCAGCTTCGGTCGGGACACTGAAGCTTTCTTT.

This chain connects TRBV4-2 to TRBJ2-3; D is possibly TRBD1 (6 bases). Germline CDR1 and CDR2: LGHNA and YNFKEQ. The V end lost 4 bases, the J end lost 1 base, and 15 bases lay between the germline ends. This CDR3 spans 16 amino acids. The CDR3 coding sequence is TGTGCCAGCAGCCTAAACACAGGGATTGGCACAGATACGCAGTATTTT. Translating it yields CASSLNTGIGTDTQYF.

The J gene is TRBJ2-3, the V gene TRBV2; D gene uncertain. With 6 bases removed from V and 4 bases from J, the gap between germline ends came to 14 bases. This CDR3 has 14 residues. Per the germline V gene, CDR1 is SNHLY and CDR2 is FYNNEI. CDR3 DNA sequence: TGTGCCAGCAGCTTGGGCTCTACGGCAGATACGCAGTATTTT. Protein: CASSLGSTADTQYF.

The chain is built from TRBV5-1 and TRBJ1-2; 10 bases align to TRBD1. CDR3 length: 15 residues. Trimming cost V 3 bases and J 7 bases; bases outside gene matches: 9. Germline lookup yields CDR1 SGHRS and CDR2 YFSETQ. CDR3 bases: TGCGCCAGCAGCTCAAACCGGAGGACAGGGGGTGGCTACACCTTC. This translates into CASSSNRRTGGGYTF.